This TCR beta chain was sequenced in a study of T cell changes during pregnancy in multiple sclerosis. Clones were read by immunoSEQ multiplex PCR, and TCRdb kept only the in-frame ones, dropping some. This sample has about 26,000 clones; approximately 92% occur once, and the top ten carry 16%. Between the trimmed V and J ends, which lost 4 bases and 7 bases, there was a span of 10 bases. The germline V gene has CDR1 SQVTM and CDR2 ANQGSEA. CDR3 length: 12 residues. This clone is a singleton in its sample. The clonotype was recovered from a female donor with multiple sclerosis, enrolled in a pregnancy study. This chain links TRBV29-1 with TRBJ2-2; D is possibly TRBD1 (6 bases). Sequences were derived from CD8+ T cells from peripheral blood mononuclear cells, sampled in the second trimester of pregnancy. CDR3 sequence (DNA): TGCAGCGTTGGGCAGGGGAACGGGGAGCTGTTTTTT. Its translation: CSVGQGNGELFF.